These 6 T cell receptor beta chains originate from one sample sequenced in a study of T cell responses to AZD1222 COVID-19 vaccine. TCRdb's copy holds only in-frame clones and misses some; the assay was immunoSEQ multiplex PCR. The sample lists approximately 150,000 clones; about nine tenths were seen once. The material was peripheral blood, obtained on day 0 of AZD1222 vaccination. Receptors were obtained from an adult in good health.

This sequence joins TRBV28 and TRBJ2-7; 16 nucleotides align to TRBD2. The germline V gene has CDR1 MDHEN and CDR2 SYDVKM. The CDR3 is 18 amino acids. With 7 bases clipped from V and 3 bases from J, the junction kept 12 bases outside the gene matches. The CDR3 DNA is TGTGCCAGCACCCCCGGGGGACTAGCGGGGGGGTTCCGCTACGAGCAGTACTTC. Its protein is CASTPGGLAGGFRYEQYF.

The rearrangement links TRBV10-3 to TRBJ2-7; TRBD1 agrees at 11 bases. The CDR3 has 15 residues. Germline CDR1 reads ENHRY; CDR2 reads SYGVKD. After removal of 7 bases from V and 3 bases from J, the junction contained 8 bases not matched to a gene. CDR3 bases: TGTGCCATCACCATATCGGACAGGGGGCACTACGAGCAGTACTTC. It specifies CAITISDRGHYEQYF.

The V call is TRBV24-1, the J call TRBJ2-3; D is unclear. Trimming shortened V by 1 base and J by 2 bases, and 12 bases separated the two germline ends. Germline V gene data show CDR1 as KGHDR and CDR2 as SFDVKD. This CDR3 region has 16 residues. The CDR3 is CATSDFAPLHTDTQYF. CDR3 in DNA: TGTGCCACCAGTGATTTCGCCCCGTTACACACAGATACGCAGTATTTT.

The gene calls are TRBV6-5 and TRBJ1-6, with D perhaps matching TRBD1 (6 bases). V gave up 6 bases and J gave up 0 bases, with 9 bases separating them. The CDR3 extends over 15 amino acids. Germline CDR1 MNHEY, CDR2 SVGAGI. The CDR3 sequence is CASSMGASYNSPLHF. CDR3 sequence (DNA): TGTGCCAGCAGCATGGGGGCCTCCTATAATTCACCCCTCCACTTT.

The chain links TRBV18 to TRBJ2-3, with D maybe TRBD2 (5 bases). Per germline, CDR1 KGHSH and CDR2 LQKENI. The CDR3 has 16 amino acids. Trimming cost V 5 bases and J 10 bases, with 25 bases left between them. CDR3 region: CASSDAGPLGGIAQYF. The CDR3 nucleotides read TGTGCCAGCTCAGATGCCGGGCCCCTTGGAGGTATTGCGCAGTATTTT.

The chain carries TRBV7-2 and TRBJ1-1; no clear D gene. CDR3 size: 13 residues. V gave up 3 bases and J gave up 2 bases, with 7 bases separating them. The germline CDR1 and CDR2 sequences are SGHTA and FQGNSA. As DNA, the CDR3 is TGTGCCAGCAGCTTCGGAGAAAACACTGAAGCTTTCTTT. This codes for CASSFGENTEAFF. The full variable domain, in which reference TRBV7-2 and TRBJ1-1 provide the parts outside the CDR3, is GAGVSQSPSNKVTEKGKDVELRCDPISGHTALYWYRQSLGQGLEFLIYFQGNSAPDKSGLPSDRFSAERTGGSVSTLTIQRTQQEDSAVYLCASSFGENTEAFFGQGTRLTVV.